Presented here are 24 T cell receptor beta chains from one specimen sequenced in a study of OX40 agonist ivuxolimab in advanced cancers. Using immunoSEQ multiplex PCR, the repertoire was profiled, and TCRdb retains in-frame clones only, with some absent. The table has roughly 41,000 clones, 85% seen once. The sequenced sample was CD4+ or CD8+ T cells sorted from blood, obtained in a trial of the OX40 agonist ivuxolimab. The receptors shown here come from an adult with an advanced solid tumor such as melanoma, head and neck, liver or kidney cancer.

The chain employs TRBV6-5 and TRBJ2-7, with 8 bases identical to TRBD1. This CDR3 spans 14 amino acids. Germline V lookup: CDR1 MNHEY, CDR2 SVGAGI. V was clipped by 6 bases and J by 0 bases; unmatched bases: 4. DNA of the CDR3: TGTGCCAGCAGCCAGACAGGGGCCTCCTACGAGCAGTACTTC. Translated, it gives CASSQTGASYEQYF.

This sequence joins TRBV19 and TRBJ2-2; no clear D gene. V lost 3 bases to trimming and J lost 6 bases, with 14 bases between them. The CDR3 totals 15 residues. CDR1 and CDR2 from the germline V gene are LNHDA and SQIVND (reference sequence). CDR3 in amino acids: CASSIRASLAGELFF. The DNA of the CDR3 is TGTGCCAGTAGTATTAGAGCTTCCCTGGCCGGGGAGCTGTTTTTT.

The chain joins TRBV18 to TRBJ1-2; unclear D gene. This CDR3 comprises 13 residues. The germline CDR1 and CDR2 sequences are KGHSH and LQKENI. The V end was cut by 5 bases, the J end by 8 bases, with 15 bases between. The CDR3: CASSEMTEEGYTF. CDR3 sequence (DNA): TGTGCCAGCTCAGAGATGACTGAAGAGGGCTACACCTTC.

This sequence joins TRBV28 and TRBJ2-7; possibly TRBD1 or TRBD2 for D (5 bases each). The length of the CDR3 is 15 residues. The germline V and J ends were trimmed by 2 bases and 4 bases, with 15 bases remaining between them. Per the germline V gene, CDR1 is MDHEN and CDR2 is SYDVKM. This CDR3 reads CASSLPIGTVYEQYF. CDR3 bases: TGTGCCAGCAGTTTACCGATCGGGACGGTGTACGAGCAGTACTTC.

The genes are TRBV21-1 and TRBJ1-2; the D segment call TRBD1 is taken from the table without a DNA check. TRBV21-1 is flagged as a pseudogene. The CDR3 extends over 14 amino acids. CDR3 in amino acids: CASSLRTGNYGYTF. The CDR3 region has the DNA TGTGCCAGCAGCCTTAGGACAGGGAACTATGGCTACACCTTC.

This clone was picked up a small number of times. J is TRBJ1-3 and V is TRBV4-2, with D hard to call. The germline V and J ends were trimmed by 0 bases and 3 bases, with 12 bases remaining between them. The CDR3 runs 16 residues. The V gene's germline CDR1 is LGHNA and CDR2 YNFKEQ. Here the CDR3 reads CASSQDRGIGGNTIYF. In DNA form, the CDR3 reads TGTGCCAGCAGCCAAGATCGGGGAATCGGTGGAAACACCATATATTTT.

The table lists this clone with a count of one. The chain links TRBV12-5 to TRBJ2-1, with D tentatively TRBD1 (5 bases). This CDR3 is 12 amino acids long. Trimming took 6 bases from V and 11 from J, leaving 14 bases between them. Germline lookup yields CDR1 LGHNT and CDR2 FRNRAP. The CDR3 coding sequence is TGTGCTAGTGGCCCCCCTCAGGGTCAGCAGTTCTTC. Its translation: CASGPPQGQQFF.

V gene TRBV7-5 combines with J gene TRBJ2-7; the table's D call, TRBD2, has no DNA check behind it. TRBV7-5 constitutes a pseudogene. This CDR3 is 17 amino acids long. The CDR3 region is CVRSGLLAGCARYEQYF. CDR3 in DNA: TGTGTCAGAAGCGGATTACTAGCGGGATGTGCACGGTACGAGCAGTACTTC.

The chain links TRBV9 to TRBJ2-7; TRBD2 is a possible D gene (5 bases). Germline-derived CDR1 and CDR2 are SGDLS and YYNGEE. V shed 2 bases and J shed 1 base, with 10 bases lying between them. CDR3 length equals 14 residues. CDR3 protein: CASSVSGNSYEQYF. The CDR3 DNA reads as TGTGCCAGCAGCGTTTCCGGGAATTCCTACGAGCAGTACTTC.

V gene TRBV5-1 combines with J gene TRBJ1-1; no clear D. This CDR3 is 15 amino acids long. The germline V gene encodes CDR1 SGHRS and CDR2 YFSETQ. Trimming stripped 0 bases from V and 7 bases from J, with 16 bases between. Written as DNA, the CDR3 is TGCGCCAGCAGCTTGGGGTTGGCCCCCCGGGGTGAAGCTTTCTTT. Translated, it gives CASSLGLAPRGEAFF.

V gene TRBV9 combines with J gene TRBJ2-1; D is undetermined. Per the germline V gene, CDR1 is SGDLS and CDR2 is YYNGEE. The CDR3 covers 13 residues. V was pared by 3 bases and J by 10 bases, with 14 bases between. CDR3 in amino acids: CASSASSAGEQFF. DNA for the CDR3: TGTGCCAGCAGCGCTTCCTCCGCCGGGGAGCAGTTCTTC. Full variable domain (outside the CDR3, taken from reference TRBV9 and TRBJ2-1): DSGVTQTPKHLITATGQRVTLRCSPRSGDLSVYWYQQSLDQGLQFLIQYYNGEERAKGNILERFSAQQFPDLHSELNLSSLELGDSALYFCASSASSAGEQFFGPGTRLTVL.

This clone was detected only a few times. Here the CDR3 reads CASAGRIAGGPGETQYF. The CDR3 bases are TGTGCCAGCGCCGGGAGAATAGCGGGAGGCCCGGGAGAGACCCAGTACTTC. V and J are TRBV7-9 and TRBJ2-5; TRBD2 agrees at 10 bases. The CDR3 covers 17 residues. CDR1 is SEHNR, CDR2 FQNEAQ, per germline (reference sequence). With V trimmed by 8 bases and J by 4 bases, 16 bases remained unmatched.

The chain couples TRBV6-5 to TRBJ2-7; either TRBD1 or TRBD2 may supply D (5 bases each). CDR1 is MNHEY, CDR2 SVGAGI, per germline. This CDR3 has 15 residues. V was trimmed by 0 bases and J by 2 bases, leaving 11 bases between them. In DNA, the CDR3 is TGTGCCAGCAGTTACTCGATTCTGGGGGCCTACGAGCAGTACTTC. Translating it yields CASSYSILGAYEQYF.

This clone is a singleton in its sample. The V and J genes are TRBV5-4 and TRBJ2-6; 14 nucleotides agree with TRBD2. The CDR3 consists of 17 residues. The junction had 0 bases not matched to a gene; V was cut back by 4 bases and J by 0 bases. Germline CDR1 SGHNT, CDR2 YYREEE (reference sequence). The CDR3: CASSGTSGGSGANVLTF. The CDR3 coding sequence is TGTGCCAGCAGCGGGACTAGCGGGGGCTCTGGGGCCAACGTCCTGACTTTC.

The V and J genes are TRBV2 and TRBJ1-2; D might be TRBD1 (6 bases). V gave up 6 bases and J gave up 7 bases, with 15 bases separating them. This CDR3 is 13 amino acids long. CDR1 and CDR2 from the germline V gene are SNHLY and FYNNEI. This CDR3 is CASRPGAAGGYTF. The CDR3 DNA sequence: TGTGCCAGCAGACCAGGGGCGGCGGGTGGCTACACCTTC. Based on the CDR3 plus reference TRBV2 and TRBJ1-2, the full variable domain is EPEVTQTPSHQVTQMGQEVILRCVPISNHLYFYWYRQILGQKVEFLVSFYNNEISEKSEIFDDQFSVERPDGSNFTLKIRSTKLEDSAMYFCASRPGAAGGYTFGSGTRLTVV.

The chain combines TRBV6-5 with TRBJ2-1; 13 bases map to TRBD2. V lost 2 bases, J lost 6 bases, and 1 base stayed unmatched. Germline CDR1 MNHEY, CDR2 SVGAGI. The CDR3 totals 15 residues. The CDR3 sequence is CASSYGTSGTNEQFF. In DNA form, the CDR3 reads TGTGCCAGCAGTTACGGGACTAGCGGGACCAATGAGCAGTTCTTC.

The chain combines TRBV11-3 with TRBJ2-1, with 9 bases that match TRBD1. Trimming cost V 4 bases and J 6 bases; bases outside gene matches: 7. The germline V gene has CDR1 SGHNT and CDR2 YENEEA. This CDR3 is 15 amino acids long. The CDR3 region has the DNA TGTGCCAGCAGCTCCCGGGACAGGGACTTCAATGAGCAGTTCTTC. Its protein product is CASSSRDRDFNEQFF.

The CDR3 spells CASSYSTLLTGELFF. The CDR3, as DNA: TGTGCCAGCAGTTACTCGACGCTCCTCACCGGGGAGCTGTTTTTT. The chain carries TRBV6-5 and TRBJ2-2; D is ambiguous. Per germline, CDR1 MNHEY and CDR2 SVGAGI. The V and J ends lost 0 bases and 4 bases respectively, with 9 bases between them. The CDR3 runs 15 residues.

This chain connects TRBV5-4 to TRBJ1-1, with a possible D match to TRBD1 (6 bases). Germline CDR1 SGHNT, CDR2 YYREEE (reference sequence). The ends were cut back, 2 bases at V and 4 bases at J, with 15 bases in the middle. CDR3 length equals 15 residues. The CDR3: CASSFVGRGGTEAFF. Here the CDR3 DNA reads TGTGCCAGCAGCTTCGTTGGGAGGGGGGGCACTGAAGCTTTCTTT.

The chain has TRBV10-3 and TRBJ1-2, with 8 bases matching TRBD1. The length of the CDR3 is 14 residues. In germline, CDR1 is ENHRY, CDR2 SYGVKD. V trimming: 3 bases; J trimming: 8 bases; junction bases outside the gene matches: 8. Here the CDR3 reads CAISDPDRERGYTF. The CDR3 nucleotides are TGTGCCATCAGTGACCCGGACAGGGAGAGGGGCTACACCTTC.

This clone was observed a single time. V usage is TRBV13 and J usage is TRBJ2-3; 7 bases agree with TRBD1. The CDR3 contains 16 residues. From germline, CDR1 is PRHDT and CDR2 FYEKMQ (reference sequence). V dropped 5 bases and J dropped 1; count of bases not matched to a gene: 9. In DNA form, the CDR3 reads TGTGCCAGCAGCGTTACCAGGGGGTTAGGCACAGATACGCAGTATTTT. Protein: CASSVTRGLGTDTQYF.

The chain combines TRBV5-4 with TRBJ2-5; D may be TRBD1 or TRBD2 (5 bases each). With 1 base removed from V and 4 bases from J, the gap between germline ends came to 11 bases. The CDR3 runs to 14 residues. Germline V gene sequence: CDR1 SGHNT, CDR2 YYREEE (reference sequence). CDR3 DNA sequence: TGTGCCAGCAGCTTGCGAGAGGGGAGAGAGACCCAGTACTTC. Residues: CASSLREGRETQYF.

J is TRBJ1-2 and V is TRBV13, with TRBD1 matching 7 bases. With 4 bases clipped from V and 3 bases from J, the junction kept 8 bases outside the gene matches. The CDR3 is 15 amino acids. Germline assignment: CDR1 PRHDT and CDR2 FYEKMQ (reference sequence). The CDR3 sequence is CASSSRDSVYYGYTF. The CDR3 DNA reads TGTGCCAGCAGCTCCCGGGACAGCGTTTACTATGGCTACACCTTC. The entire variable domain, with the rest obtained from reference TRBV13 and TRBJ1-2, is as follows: AAGVIQSPRHLIKEKRETATLKCYPIPRHDTVYWYQQGPGQDPQFLISFYEKMQSDKGSIPDRFSAQQFSDYHSELNMSSLELGDSALYFCASSSRDSVYYGYTFGSGTRLTVV.

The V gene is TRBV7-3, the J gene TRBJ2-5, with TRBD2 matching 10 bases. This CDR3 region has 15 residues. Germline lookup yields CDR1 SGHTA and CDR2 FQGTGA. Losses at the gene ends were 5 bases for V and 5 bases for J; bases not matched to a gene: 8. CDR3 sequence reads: CASSVSGGAGETQYF. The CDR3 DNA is TGTGCCAGCAGCGTCAGCGGGGGGGCCGGGGAGACCCAGTACTTC.